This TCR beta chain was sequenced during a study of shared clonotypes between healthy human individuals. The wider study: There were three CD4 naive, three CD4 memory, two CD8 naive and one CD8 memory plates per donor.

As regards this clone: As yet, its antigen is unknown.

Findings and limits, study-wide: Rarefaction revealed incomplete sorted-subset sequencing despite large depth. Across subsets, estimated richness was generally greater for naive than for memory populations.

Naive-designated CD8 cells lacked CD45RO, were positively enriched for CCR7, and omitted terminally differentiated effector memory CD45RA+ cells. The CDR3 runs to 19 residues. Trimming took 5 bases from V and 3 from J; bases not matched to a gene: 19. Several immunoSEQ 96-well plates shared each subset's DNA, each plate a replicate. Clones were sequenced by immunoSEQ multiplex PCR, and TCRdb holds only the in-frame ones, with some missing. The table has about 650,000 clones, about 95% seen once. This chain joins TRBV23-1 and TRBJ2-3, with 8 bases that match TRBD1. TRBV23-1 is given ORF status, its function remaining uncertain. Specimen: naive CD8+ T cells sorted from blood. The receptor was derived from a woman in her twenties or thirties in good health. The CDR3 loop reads CASSIGRGPVQGKTDTQYF. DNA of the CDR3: TGCGCCAGCAGTATAGGCAGGGGGCCCGTGCAGGGAAAAACAGATACGCAGTATTTT.